The subject of this entry is one T cell receptor (beta chain). Antigen unknown. This entry is derived from a study of cytomegalovirus exposure and HLA in healthy donors. About the research overall: A prior study identified roughly 110 million unique TCR beta sequences from 180 million or so T cells. Study results and limitations: Rarity held for most TCR sequences, but there were some public TCRs that occurred in many donors. Most CMV-associated TCR beta chains appeared HLA-restricted in a later analysis. Roughly uniform sequencing depth across donors was assumed, possibly incorrectly.

Germline CDR1 SGHTA, CDR2 FQGTGA. The junction had 0 bases not matched to a gene; V was cut back by 0 bases and J by 7 bases. The length of the CDR3 is 14 residues. 60 Vbeta and 13 Jbeta primers were used in PCR. TCRdb keeps only in-frame clones here, not all; method: immunoSEQ multiplex PCR. This table has approximately 41,000 clones, approximately 84% appearing once. The material sequenced was PBMCs. This receptor was obtained from a man aged 45-65 years in good health and CMV-seronegative. This chain joins TRBV7-3 and TRBJ1-2, with 12 bases matching TRBD1. CDR3: CASSLTGQGAGYTF. The CDR3 region has the DNA TGTGCCAGCAGCTTAACGGGACAGGGGGCTGGCTACACCTTC.